This section outlines one TCR beta chain sequence together with its context. The table came from immunoSEQ multiplex PCR; TCRdb's copy has only in-frame clones and leaves some out. The profile shows 150,000 to 200,000 clones, roughly nine tenths of them singletons. This CDR3 has 12 amino acids. V was cut by 9 bases and J by 4 bases, with 12 bases left in between. The germline gives CDR1 LNHDA, CDR2 SQIVND (reference sequence). These data originate in a study of blood T cell repertoires in COVID-19. Sequenced: PBMCs or T cells enriched from blood (not recorded which). The V call is TRBV19, the J call TRBJ1-2; D unclear. The clonotype was recovered from a woman aged 35 to 49 with acute COVID-19. The CDR3 region is CASNDGSYGYTF. In nucleotides, the CDR3 is TGTGCCAGCAACGACGGGAGCTATGGCTACACCTTC.